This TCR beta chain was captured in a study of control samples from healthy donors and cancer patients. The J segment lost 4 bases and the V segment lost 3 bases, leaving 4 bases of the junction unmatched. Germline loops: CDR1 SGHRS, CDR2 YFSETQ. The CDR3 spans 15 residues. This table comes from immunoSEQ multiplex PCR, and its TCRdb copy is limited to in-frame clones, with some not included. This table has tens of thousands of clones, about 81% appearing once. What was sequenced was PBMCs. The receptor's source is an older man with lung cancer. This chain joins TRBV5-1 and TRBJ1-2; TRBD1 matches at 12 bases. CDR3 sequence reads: CASSSGQGAAYGYTF. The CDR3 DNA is TGCGCCAGCAGCTCGGGACAGGGGGCGGCCTATGGCTACACCTTC.